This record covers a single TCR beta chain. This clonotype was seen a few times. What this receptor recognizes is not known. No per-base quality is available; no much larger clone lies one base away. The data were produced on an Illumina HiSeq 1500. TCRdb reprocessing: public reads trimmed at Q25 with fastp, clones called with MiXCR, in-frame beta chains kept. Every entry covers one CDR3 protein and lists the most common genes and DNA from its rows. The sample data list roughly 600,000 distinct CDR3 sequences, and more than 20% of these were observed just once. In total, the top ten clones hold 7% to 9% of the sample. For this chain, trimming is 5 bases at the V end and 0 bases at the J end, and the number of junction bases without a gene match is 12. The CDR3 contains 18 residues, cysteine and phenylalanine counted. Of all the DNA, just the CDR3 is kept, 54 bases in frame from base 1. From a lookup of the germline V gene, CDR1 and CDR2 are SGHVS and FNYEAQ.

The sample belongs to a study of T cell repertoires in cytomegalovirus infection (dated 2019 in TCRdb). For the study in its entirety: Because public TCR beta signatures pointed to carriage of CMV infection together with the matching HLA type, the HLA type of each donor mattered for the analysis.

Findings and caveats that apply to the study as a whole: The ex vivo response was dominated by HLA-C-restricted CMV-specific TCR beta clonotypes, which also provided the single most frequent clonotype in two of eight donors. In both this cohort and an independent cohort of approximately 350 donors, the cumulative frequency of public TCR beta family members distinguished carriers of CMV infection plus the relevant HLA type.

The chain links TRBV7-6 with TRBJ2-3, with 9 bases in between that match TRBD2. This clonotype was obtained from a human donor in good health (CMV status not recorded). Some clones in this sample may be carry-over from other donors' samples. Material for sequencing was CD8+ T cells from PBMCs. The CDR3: CASSGPAGGPLSTDTQYF. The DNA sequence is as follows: TGTGCCAGCAGCGGCCCAGCGGGGGGCCCTCTTAGCACAGATACGCAGTATTTT. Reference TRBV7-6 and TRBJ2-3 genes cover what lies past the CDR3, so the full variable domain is GAGVSQSPRYKVTKRGQDVALRCDPISGHVSLYWYRQALGQGPEFLTYFNYEAQQDKSGLPNDRFSAERPEGSISTLTIQRTEQRDSAMYRCASSGPAGGPLSTDTQYFGPGTRLTVL.